The 30 T cell receptor beta chains reported below all come from one sample, sequenced in a study of cytomegalovirus exposure and HLA in healthy donors. PCR used 60 Vbeta primers and 13 Jbeta primers. The data were produced by immunoSEQ multiplex PCR, yet TCRdb's version contains in-frame clones alone and is incomplete. Of about 130,000 clones listed, 75% to 90% are singletons. The sequenced material came from PBMCs. The receptors stem from a man aged 25 to 40 in good health and CMV-seronegative.

The gene calls are TRBV7-7 and TRBJ2-7; 10 nucleotides agree with TRBD1. CDR3 size: 15 residues. Losses at the gene ends were 1 base for V and 0 bases for J; bases not matched to a gene: 0. CDR1 is SSHAT, CDR2 FNYEAQ, per germline (reference sequence). Written as DNA, the CDR3 is TGTGCCAGCAGCTTAGGGACAGGGGGCTCCTACGAGCAGTACTTC. This encodes CASSLGTGGSYEQYF.

The chain has TRBV2 and TRBJ2-7; 7 bases agree with TRBD2. The V segment lost 5 bases and the J segment 0 bases; nucleotides outside the gene matches: 10. CDR3 length equals 16 residues. Germline V gene lookup returns CDR1 SNHLY and CDR2 FYNNEI. CDR3 protein: CASSLTVAGLSYEQYF. The CDR3 DNA sequence: TGTGCCAGCAGTTTGACCGTAGCGGGCCTCTCCTACGAGCAGTACTTC.

The chain joins TRBV19 to TRBJ2-7; possible D gene TRBD2, 5 bases. The CDR3 loop spans 15 amino acids. The V gene lost 3 bases and the J gene lost 2 bases, with 14 bases spanning the gap. CDR1 is LNHDA and CDR2 is SQIVND in the germline V gene (reference sequence). The CDR3 bases are TGTGCCAGTAGTATCCAAATGACTACGACCTACGAGCAGTACTTC. Protein sequence: CASSIQMTTTYEQYF.

The genes are TRBV28 and TRBJ2-7; 14 bases line up with TRBD2. The CDR3 length is 16 residues. Germline CDR1 and CDR2: MDHEN and SYDVKM. V shed 4 bases and J 2 bases; nucleotides not matched to a gene: 4. The CDR3 sequence is CASSSSTSGRAYEQYF. The CDR3 nucleotides read TGTGCCAGCAGTTCGTCGACTAGCGGGAGGGCCTACGAGCAGTACTTC.

The V and J genes are TRBV30 and TRBJ1-1; maybe TRBD1 (5 bases). CDR3 length: 13 residues. The germline V and J ends were trimmed by 2 bases and 9 bases, with 16 bases remaining between them. Germline assignment: CDR1 GTSNPN and CDR2 SVGIG (reference sequence). This CDR3 reads CAWSLPDGGQAFF. DNA for the CDR3: TGTGCCTGGAGTCTCCCCGACGGGGGTCAAGCTTTCTTT. The variable domain in full, with the rest retrieved from reference TRBV30 and TRBJ1-1, is SQTIHQWPATLVQPVGSPLSLECTVEGTSNPNLYWYRQAAGRGLQLLFYSVGIGQISSEVPQNLSASRPQDRQFILSSKKLLLSDSGFYLCAWSLPDGGQAFFGQGTRLTVV.

The chain employs TRBV28 and TRBJ1-1; tentative D call: TRBD1 (5 bases). The germline V gene encodes CDR1 MDHEN and CDR2 SYDVKM. CDR3 size: 13 residues. The V gene lost 5 bases and the J gene lost 4 bases, with 11 bases spanning the gap. CDR3 residues: CASSIPGFTEAFF. The CDR3 region has the DNA TGTGCCAGCAGTATACCAGGGTTCACTGAAGCTTTCTTT.

This chain links TRBV29-1 with TRBJ2-3, with 8 bases identical to TRBD2. This CDR3 contains 17 residues. Looked up from germline, CDR1 is SQVTM and CDR2 is ANQGSEA. The CDR3 loop is CRAKGAGGEVDTDTQYF. The CDR3 DNA follows: TGCAGGGCCAAAGGGGCGGGAGGAGAGGTGGATACAGATACGCAGTATTTT.

The chain employs TRBV28 and TRBJ2-7, with 11 bases matching TRBD1. The CDR3 sequence is 16 residues long. Germline trimming cut 2 bases from V and 3 bases from J; bases unmatched to any gene: 6. In germline, CDR1 is MDHEN, CDR2 SYDVKM. The CDR3 DNA follows: TGTGCCAGCAGTTTAGGGGACAGGGGGGGGAACTACGAGCAGTACTTC. Its translation: CASSLGDRGGNYEQYF.

The J gene is TRBJ1-2, the V gene TRBV30, with a possible D match to TRBD1 (6 bases). V was clipped by 0 bases and J by 3 bases, with 11 bases between them. Germline V CDR1 and CDR2: GTSNPN, SVGIG (reference sequence). The CDR3 runs 14 residues. The CDR3 spells CAWSVQGKHYGYTF. The CDR3 bases are TGTGCCTGGAGTGTTCAGGGGAAACACTATGGCTACACCTTC.

This chain uses TRBV10-1 with TRBJ1-1, with D maybe TRBD1 (6 bases). CDR1 and CDR2 (germline): WNHNN, SYGVQD (reference sequence). The CDR3 is made up of 11 amino acids. The V end lost 9 bases, the J end lost 11 bases, and 16 bases lay between the germline ends. The CDR3 region has the DNA TGCGCCAGTCAGGGGACGGATGGGGCTTTCTTT. Protein product: CASQGTDGAFF.

This chain connects TRBV11-2 to TRBJ2-1; 9 nucleotides match TRBD1. This CDR3 is 15 amino acids long. Looked up from germline, CDR1 is SGHAT and CDR2 is FQNNGV. The V and J ends lost 5 bases and 8 bases, in that order; junction bases with no gene match: 10. The CDR3 DNA sequence: TGTGCCAGCAGCCCGGGACAGGGTCTAGCGCATGAGCAGTTCTTC. Translating gives CASSPGQGLAHEQFF.

The chain links TRBV6-1 to TRBJ2-3, with D possibly TRBD2 on 6 matching bases. The CDR3 totals 14 residues. The V and J ends lost 8 bases and 2 bases respectively, with 14 bases between them. CDR1 is MNHNS and CDR2 is SASEGT in the germline V gene. The CDR3 loop is CASPGGSPTDTQYF. CDR3 sequence (DNA): TGTGCCAGCCCTGGGGGGTCCCCCACAGATACGCAGTATTTT.

The chain uses TRBV18 and TRBJ2-2, with no clear D. This CDR3 region has 13 residues. The V end was cut by 3 bases, the J end by 4 bases, with 6 bases between. Looked up from germline, CDR1 is KGHSH and CDR2 is LQKENI. CDR3 DNA sequence: TGTGCCAGCTCACCGTATGTCACCGGGGAGCTGTTTTTT. Translated, it gives CASSPYVTGELFF.

The J gene is TRBJ1-1, the V gene TRBV11-2; 7 bases are a match to TRBD1. The CDR3 is 14 amino acids. J lost 1 base, V lost 3 bases, and 2 bases had no gene match. In germline, CDR1 is SGHAT, CDR2 FQNNGV. The CDR3, as DNA: TGTGCCAGCAGCTTCGGGACAGCGAACACTGAAGCTTTCTTT. This translates into CASSFGTANTEAFF. Using reference TRBV11-2 and TRBJ1-1 for the parts outside the CDR3, the full variable domain is EAGVAQSPRYKIIEKRQSVAFWCNPISGHATLYWYQQILGQGPKLLIQFQNNGVVDDSQLPKDRFSAERLKGVDSTLKIQPAKLEDSAVYLCASSFGTANTEAFFGQGTRLTVV.

This chain uses TRBV7-2 with TRBJ1-3; TRBD1 matches at 7 bases. Germline V gene data show CDR1 as SGHTA and CDR2 as FQGNSA. CDR3 length: 15 residues. V trimming: 0 bases; J trimming: 4 bases; junction bases outside the gene matches: 3. The CDR3 reads CASSLATGSGNTIYF. The CDR3 region has the DNA TGTGCCAGCAGCTTAGCGACAGGGTCAGGAAACACCATATATTTT. Drawing the rest from reference TRBV7-2 and TRBJ1-3, the complete variable domain is GAGVSQSPSNKVTEKGKDVELRCDPISGHTALYWYRQSLGQGLEFLIYFQGNSAPDKSGLPSDRFSAERTGGSVSTLTIQRTQQEDSAVYLCASSLATGSGNTIYFGEGSWLTVV.

V gene TRBV4-3 combines with J gene TRBJ2-1, with 7 bases lining up with TRBD1. Germline V gives CDR1 LGHNA, CDR2 YSLEER. The CDR3 extends over 15 amino acids. The J segment lost 8 bases and the V segment lost 1 base, leaving 8 bases of the junction unmatched. The CDR3 reads CASSQGQGSLYEQFF. In DNA, the CDR3 is TGCGCCAGCAGCCAAGGACAGGGTAGTCTCTATGAGCAGTTCTTC.

The chain carries TRBV6-1 and TRBJ2-7, with a weak D call TRBD1 (6 bases). CDR3 size: 14 residues. The germline gives CDR1 MNHNS, CDR2 SASEGT. V was cut by 5 bases and J by 0 bases, with 11 bases left in between. CDR3 nucleotides: TGTGCCAGCAGTCCTCGGACAGTCTCCTACGAGCAGTACTTC. Protein: CASSPRTVSYEQYF.

This clone was observed a single time. The V gene is TRBV10-1, the J gene TRBJ1-1, with D possibly being TRBD1 (5 bases). The CDR3 length is 14 residues. CDR1 and CDR2 from the germline V gene are WNHNN and SYGVQD (reference sequence). Trimming cost V 0 bases and J 3 bases, with 8 bases left between them. The CDR3 sequence: CASSESSGDTEAFF. For the CDR3, the DNA is TGCGCCAGCAGTGAGTCCTCGGGGGACACTGAAGCTTTCTTT.

The chain couples TRBV29-1 to TRBJ2-1; D remains ambiguous. CDR1 and CDR2 (germline): SQVTM, ANQGSEA. The CDR3 runs to 12 residues. Trimming left V 3 bases short and J 9 bases short, with 12 bases between. The CDR3 DNA reads TGCAGCGTTGAGGTAGGCGGTAGTGAGCAGTTCTTC. The encoded protein is CSVEVGGSEQFF.

J is TRBJ2-1 and V is TRBV25-1; TRBD1 matches 7 bases. The ends lost 3 bases at V and 0 bases at J; junction bases unmatched: 5. The V gene's germline CDR1 is MGHDK and CDR2 SYGVNS. The CDR3 has 16 amino acids. CDR3 DNA: TGTGCCAGCAGTGACCGGGACAGAGGCTCCTACAATGAGCAGTTCTTC. It specifies CASSDRDRGSYNEQFF.

This clone was found once. This sequence joins TRBV10-3 and TRBJ2-4; 10 nucleotides agree with TRBD2. Trimming took 0 bases from V and 0 from J; bases not matched to a gene: 2. This CDR3 has 17 amino acids. CDR1 and CDR2 from the germline V gene are ENHRY and SYGVKD. The CDR3 reads CAISESGLAVAKNIQYF. The CDR3 DNA reads TGTGCCATCAGTGAGTCCGGACTAGCGGTAGCCAAAAACATTCAGTACTTC.

J is TRBJ1-5 and V is TRBV6-5; D remains ambiguous. This CDR3 spans 14 amino acids. CDR1 is MNHEY and CDR2 is SVGAGI in the germline V gene. Trimming stripped 0 bases from V and 2 bases from J, with 5 bases between. The chain's CDR3 is CASSYSGGNQPQHF. Written as DNA, the CDR3 is TGTGCCAGCAGTTACTCGGGCGGCAATCAGCCCCAGCATTTT.

This clone has more than one count but fewer than ten. The chain is built from TRBV6-5 and TRBJ2-3, with D tentatively TRBD2 (5 bases). Looked up from germline, CDR1 is MNHEY and CDR2 is SVGAGI. With 5 bases removed from V and 1 base from J, the gap between germline ends came to 10 bases. CDR3 length equals 14 residues. The CDR3 loop is CASSTSDRTDTQYF. The CDR3 DNA reads as TGTGCCAGCAGTACTAGTGACCGCACAGATACGCAGTATTTT.

The rearrangement uses TRBV2 and TRBJ2-7; D perhaps matches TRBD1 (6 bases). Germline V gene sequence: CDR1 SNHLY, CDR2 FYNNEI. The ends were cut back, 6 bases at V and 0 bases at J, with 18 bases in the middle. The CDR3 has 16 residues. DNA of the CDR3: TGTGCCAGCAGCGGGACACTCTACCTCAGCTCCTACGAGCAGTACTTC. Its translation is CASSGTLYLSSYEQYF.

V is TRBV30 and J is TRBJ1-3; D is undetermined. Germline V CDR1 and CDR2: GTSNPN, SVGIG (reference sequence). V was clipped by 4 bases and J by 4 bases, with 11 bases between them. The CDR3 sequence is 13 residues long. The CDR3 loop is CAWKLGPGNTIYF. For the CDR3, the DNA is TGTGCCTGGAAACTTGGGCCAGGAAACACCATATATTTT.

The chain carries TRBV5-1 and TRBJ2-7, with TRBD2 as a possible D gene (6 bases). Trimming stripped 1 base from V and 4 bases from J, with 12 bases between. The CDR3 sequence is 14 residues long. Per the germline V gene, CDR1 is SGHRS and CDR2 is YFSETQ. Here the CDR3 reads CASSLNGEVYEQYF. The CDR3 DNA is TGCGCCAGCAGCTTGAACGGGGAGGTTTACGAGCAGTACTTC.

In its sample, this clone was seen a few times. V usage is TRBV4-1 and J usage is TRBJ1-1; 8 positions match TRBD1. Germline V gene sequence: CDR1 MGHRA, CDR2 YSYEKL. Trimming at V came to 3 bases and at J to 2 bases, leaving 8 bases not matched to a gene. The CDR3 runs to 16 residues. CDR3 in amino acids: CASSHETGGSNTEAFF. The CDR3 DNA reads as TGCGCCAGCAGCCATGAAACAGGGGGATCTAACACTGAAGCTTTCTTT.

The chain employs TRBV7-9 and TRBJ2-3, with 11 bases fitting TRBD2. Per germline, CDR1 SEHNR and CDR2 FQNEAQ (reference sequence). The CDR3 is made up of 16 amino acids. J gave up 0 bases and V 4 bases, and 3 bases lay outside the gene matches. The CDR3 sequence is CASSSVAGGSTDTQYF. The CDR3 coding sequence is TGTGCCAGCAGCTCCGTAGCGGGAGGGAGCACAGATACGCAGTATTTT. Complete variable domain (other parts from reference TRBV7-9 and TRBJ2-3): DTGVSQNPRHKITKRGQNVTFRCDPISEHNRLYWYRQTLGQGPEFLTYFQNEAQLEKSRLLSDRFSAERPKGSFSTLEIQRTEQGDSAMYLCASSSVAGGSTDTQYFGPGTRLTVL.

This clone was found a few times. CDR3 bases: TGTGCCAGTAGTATCCGACAGGGCACTGAAGCTTTCTTT. Encoded protein: CASSIRQGTEAFF. The V call is TRBV19, the J call TRBJ1-1, with TRBD1 identical over 7 bases. Germline V gene sequence: CDR1 LNHDA, CDR2 SQIVND (reference sequence). V was clipped by 3 bases and J by 4 bases; unmatched bases: 2. The CDR3 totals 13 residues. The full variable domain, its missing parts supplied by reference TRBV19 and TRBJ1-1, is DGGITQSPKYLFRKEGQNVTLSCEQNLNHDAMYWYRQDPGQGLRLIYYSQIVNDFQKGDIAEGYSVSREKKESFPLTVTSAQKNPTAFYLCASSIRQGTEAFFGQGTRLTVV.

The chain carries TRBV15 and TRBJ2-1; possibly TRBD2 for D (6 bases). Trimming removed 8 bases at V and 2 bases at J, with 19 bases between. This CDR3 comprises 16 residues. In germline, CDR1 is LNHNV, CDR2 YYDKDF (reference sequence). The CDR3 DNA sequence: TGTGCCACCGGACTCCGAGTCGGGAGCCCCTACAATGAGCAGTTCTTC. It yields the protein CATGLRVGSPYNEQFF.